The 6 T cell receptor beta chains given below trace back to one sample, sequenced in a study of T-cell reconstitution after alpha-beta-depleted transplantation in children. Molecular barcoding with unique molecular identifiers was used for the TCRbeta library. TCRdb independently ran MiXCR on the PCR reads; one entry per CDR3 protein. The sample lists over 550,000 distinct CDR3 sequences, over 9.5% occurring once. The material was PBMCs from the stem cell graft donor, obtained from the stem cell graft. These receptors all stem from a human donor who donated a stem cell graft to a child with acute myeloid leukemia.

This clonotype was seen more than once but under ten times. The chain couples TRBV5-4 to TRBJ2-5, with D tentatively TRBD2 (6 bases). CDR1 SGHNT and CDR2 YYREEE come from the germline V gene (reference sequence). Trimming cost V 4 bases and J 2 bases, with 15 bases left between them. This CDR3 region has 15 residues. The CDR3: CASSTSGQIQETQYF. The CDR3 DNA follows: TGTGCCAGCAGCACCAGCGGGCAGATACAAGAGACCCAGTACTTC.

There are a few counts of this clonotype. V is TRBV20-1 and J is TRBJ2-3; TRBD1 agrees at 8 bases. The CDR3 has 16 amino acids. With V trimmed by 0 bases and J by 0 bases, 5 bases remained unmatched. The germline CDR1 and CDR2 sequences are DFQATT and SNEGSKA (reference sequence). CDR3 sequence: CSARETGTGSTDTQYF. The DNA for the CDR3 is TGCAGTGCTAGAGAGACCGGGACAGGTAGCACAGATACGCAGTATTTT.

This clonotype was found many times. This chain joins TRBV10-3 and TRBJ2-7; D assignment may be TRBD1 or TRBD2 (5 bases each). Trimming took 2 bases from V and 7 from J, leaving 15 bases between them. The CDR3 loop spans 14 amino acids. In germline, CDR1 is ENHRY, CDR2 SYGVKD. In DNA, the CDR3 is TGTGCCATCAGTGAGGGATGGGACCCCGCGGAGCAGTACTTC. Residues: CAISEGWDPAEQYF.

This chain joins TRBV7-3 and TRBJ2-1; the match to TRBD2 covers 11 bases. Looked up from germline, CDR1 is SGHTA and CDR2 is FQGTGA. CDR3 length: 12 residues. J was trimmed by 15 bases and V by 5 bases; bases with no gene match: 6. The CDR3 DNA sequence: TGTGCCAGCAGCGGGACTAGCGGTCGGGTGTTCTTC. Protein: CASSGTSGRVFF.

This chain connects TRBV6-2 or TRBV6-3 to TRBJ2-3, with a tentative D call TRBD2 (6 bases). Germline values: CDR1 MNHEY, CDR2 SVGEGT. Trimming removed 6 bases at V and 0 bases at J, with 16 bases between. The CDR3 has 16 amino acids. The CDR3 here is CASSPQVGGSTDTQYF. The CDR3 DNA is TGTGCCAGCAGCCCGCAAGTCGGAGGGAGCACAGATACGCAGTATTTT.

The rearrangement joins TRBV15 to TRBJ2-1; no reliable D call. Trimming left V 8 bases short and J 2 bases short, with 16 bases between. The CDR3 totals 15 residues. Germline V gene data show CDR1 as LNHNV and CDR2 as YYDKDF (reference sequence). The CDR3 DNA follows: TGTGCCACCCGGCTAAAAAAGGGCCCCTACAATGAGCAGTTCTTC. It yields the protein CATRLKKGPYNEQFF.